The following is a T cell receptor beta chain sequence with its context. Its antigen target is currently unknown. A read error may account for a junction end that differs from germline. The sample originates from a study of blood T cells in healthy people across ages (dated by TCRdb to the mid-2010s). General notes on the study: In model experiments, roughly one uniquely barcoded TCR beta cDNA molecule per two T cells was captured by template switching. The study analyzed two additional independent replicas of 1 million unique cDNA reads from the same blood draw for two donors, one aged 18 to 29 and one aged 80 or older. The donors were divided into four age groups: young (average approximately 17 years), middle-aged (approximately 39), aged (around 67) and long-lived (roughly 86). To avoid experimental bias, donors of different ages were randomly spread across the sequencing lanes. The study measured age-related changes in TCR beta repertoire diversity using deep sequencing normalized with unique cDNA molecular identifiers. General conclusions and limits of the study: Observed TCR beta diversity correlated strongly with the percentage of naive T cells measured by flow cytometry. Estimates of total diversity from one million sequenced T cells were regarded as lower bounds and underestimates. The long-lived group showed more naive CD4+ T cells, fewer expanded clones and increased TCR diversity than the aged group, suggesting age selection. The CMV infection status of donors was not known, potentially confounding age-related changes in expanded clonotypes. Because profiling used bulk unsorted PBMCs, naive and antigen-experienced compartments could not be compared conclusively. Observed TCR beta diversity per million T cells fell roughly linearly with age, and a significant reduction was already apparent by age roughly 40.

The roughly 39 donors, aged about 6 to 100 years, were systemically healthy Caucasian individuals from Russia. Roughly 10 milliliters of peripheral blood were drawn from each donor into EDTA-treated Vacutainer tubes. Ficoll-Paque density-gradient centrifugation was used to isolate PBMCs, with at least 7 million per sample. Total RNA was extracted from PBMCs with Trizol reagent, with at least 5 micrograms obtained per sample. For every donor, an aliquot of PBMCs went through flow cytometry to measure the percentages of naive CD45RAhigh/CD27high T cells. The library was built by means of 5' RACE. The second PCR ran for roughly 7 to 11 cycles and used a J-beta primer mix along with a sample-barcoded 5' primer. A unique molecular identifier was introduced onto each TCR beta cDNA molecule by a template-switch 5' adaptor carrying 12 random nucleotides. Each sample yielded at least 3 million CDR3-containing paired-end reads. First-strand cDNA synthesis was performed from all RNA using the Mint cDNA synthesis kit, with priming by a TRBC-specific oligonucleotide. After uracil-DNA glycosylase treatment, a first 18-cycle PCR used universal primers M1SS and BC2_uni_R on all cDNA. The source study handled its data this way. For normalization, 1 million high-quality reads, each with a distinct molecular identifier, were randomly selected from each sample. Reads with shared molecular identifiers were discarded instead of being binned into consensus sequences. MiTCR, run with a Q25 quality threshold and the strictest error-elimination algorithm, handled CDR3 identification, clonotype clustering and error correction. Lower-bound total TCR beta diversity was estimated with a nonparametric unseen species model using Euler transformation. TCRdb reprocessed the public reads (quality trimming at Q25 with fastp, clone calling with MiXCR) and kept in-frame beta chains. Records with the same CDR3 protein are collapsed into one entry carrying the most frequent genes and DNA. TCRdb, not the original authors, processed these V and J calls. In all, the sample holds approximately 2,000,000 distinct CDR3 sequences, and about two fifths of those were seen once. Under 25% of the sample is taken by the ten largest.

Inclusive of the bounding cysteine and phenylalanine, the CDR3 is 14 residues long. The retained sequence is limited to the CDR3, 42 bases, with the frame set at the first base. The sequence came from a human donor in good health. The rearrangement joined TRBV12-3 or TRBV12-4 to TRBJ2-1; TRBD1 lines up with 7 middle nucleotides. Specimen: blood. CDR3 loop: CVSSPGQLSDEQFF. The DNA sequence reads TGTGTCAGCAGTCCGGGACAGCTTAGCGATGAGCAGTTCTTC.